Shown below are 25 T cell receptor beta chains from a single sample sequenced in a study of beta chain features in type 1 diabetes listed by TCRdb under 2018. The library was prepared using the immunoSEQ multiplex PCR assay. The High Capacity cDNA Reverse Transcription Kit was used to reverse transcribe all of the isolated RNA, meaning that expressed TCRB transcripts were what got sequenced. The table was pulled from immuneACCESS by TCRdb, which kept in-frame rearrangements only. Such tables lose some clones; where checked, under half of the loss comes from unresolved V genes, and the rest has no known cause. The table for this sample lists hundreds of thousands of clones; over 9.5% of them were counted only once. The ten biggest clones cover about 0.01% of the sample. No antigen has been identified for these receptors. Broad study findings and their caveats: In all four CD4+ subsets, TCRB CDR3 length was moderately but significantly shorter in type 1 diabetes patients.

The specimen was naive CD4+ T cells from blood. The cell subset or site tag for this specimen amounts to: true naive CD4+ T cells. All receptors come from a woman aged 18-35 years with type 1 diabetes.

The rearrangement joins TRBV9 to TRBJ2-7; 9 nucleotides align to TRBD1. CDR1 is SGDLS and CDR2 is YYNGEE in the germline V gene. V dropped 3 bases and J dropped 4; count of bases not matched to a gene: 14. CDR3 length: 17 amino acids. The CDR3 is CASSAYAGTGKVYEQYF. Written as DNA, the CDR3 is TGTGCCAGCAGCGCATACGCCGGGACAGGGAAAGTTTACGAGCAGTACTTC.

This clone was counted a few times. The chain links TRBV7-8 to TRBJ2-1; 12 nucleotides agree with TRBD2. The J segment lost 9 bases and the V segment lost 1 base, leaving 4 bases of the junction unmatched. From germline, CDR1 is SGHVS and CDR2 FQNEAQ. The length of the CDR3 is 15 residues. CDR3 sequence reads: CASSLETSGRGEQFF. The CDR3 DNA follows: TGTGCCAGCAGCTTAGAGACTAGCGGGAGAGGTGAGCAGTTCTTC.

Only a few counts were recorded for this clone. The CDR3 protein is CASSEPSGGPVRSEQYF. DNA of the CDR3: TGTGCCAGCAGTGAACCAAGCGGGGGCCCAGTAAGATCCGAGCAGTACTTC. The chain carries TRBV25-1 and TRBJ2-7; 8 nucleotides line up with TRBD2. The CDR3 covers 17 residues. CDR1 is MGHDK, CDR2 SYGVNS, per germline. V shed 2 bases, J shed 6 bases, and the junction held 15 bases outside the gene matches.

This chain connects TRBV27 to TRBJ1-5, with TRBD1 as a possible D gene (6 bases). Looked up from germline, CDR1 is MNHEY and CDR2 is SMNVEV (reference sequence). V was clipped by 6 bases and J by 6 bases, with 12 bases between them. This CDR3 has 13 amino acids. The chain's CDR3 is CASSRTVFQPQHF. The CDR3 DNA follows: TGTGCCAGCAGCCGGACAGTTTTTCAGCCCCAGCATTTT.

Only a few counts were recorded for this clone. The J gene is TRBJ2-5, the V gene TRBV5-1; a weak D match, TRBD2 (5 bases). Trimming shortened V by 4 bases and J by 1 base, and 11 bases separated the two germline ends. Germline loops: CDR1 SGHRS, CDR2 YFSETQ. CDR3 length: 14 residues. CDR3 amino acids: CASSTGRGQETQYF. The CDR3 region has the DNA TGCGCCAGCAGCACCGGACGGGGCCAAGAGACCCAGTACTTC.

The V call is TRBV9, the J call TRBJ2-5; 11 bases are shared with TRBD2. With 4 bases clipped from V and 7 bases from J, the junction kept 12 bases outside the gene matches. Germline-derived CDR1 and CDR2 are SGDLS and YYNGEE. The CDR3 contains 16 residues. The CDR3 DNA follows: TGTGCCAGCAGCCGTGGGACTAGCGGTGTGCTAGTGACCCAGTACTTC. This codes for CASSRGTSGVLVTQYF.

This clone was observed a few times. The chain carries TRBV5-6 and TRBJ2-1; tentative D call: TRBD1 (6 bases). Per the germline V gene, CDR1 is SGHDT and CDR2 is YYEEEE. The ends were cut back, 2 bases at V and 5 bases at J, with 17 bases in the middle. The CDR3 runs 16 residues. The DNA for the CDR3 is TGTGCCAGCAGCTTACTGGGGGCCGGCGGAGACAATGAGCAGTTCTTC. It encodes CASSLLGAGGDNEQFF.

V gene TRBV27 combines with J gene TRBJ2-5, with D perhaps matching TRBD1 (5 bases). Germline V gene sequence: CDR1 MNHEY, CDR2 SMNVEV (reference sequence). This CDR3 region has 14 residues. V dropped 4 bases and J dropped 5 bases, with 14 bases sitting between them. DNA of the CDR3: TGTGCCAGCAGTTCCCCAGGGCCTGGCGAGACCCAGTACTTC. As protein: CASSSPGPGETQYF.

The chain recombines TRBV11-2 with TRBJ2-1, with D possibly matching TRBD2 (5 bases). The CDR3 sequence is 14 residues long. The V end was cut by 5 bases, the J end by 8 bases, with 16 bases between. Germline values: CDR1 SGHAT, CDR2 FQNNGV. The CDR3 nucleotides read TGTGCCAGCAGCGCGAGGACTTCGCTCCATGAGCAGTTCTTC. Its protein product is CASSARTSLHEQFF.

This chain uses TRBV7-2 with TRBJ2-3, with TRBD2 as a possible D gene (6 bases). The CDR3 totals 12 residues. The germline gives CDR1 SGHTA, CDR2 FQGNSA. V lost 5 bases and J 6 bases, leaving 9 bases between the germline ends. CDR3 amino acids: CASSHGGDTQYF. CDR3 nucleotide sequence: TGTGCCAGCAGCCATGGGGGGGATACGCAGTATTTT.

V is TRBV5-6 and J is TRBJ2-1; TRBD1 matches 8 bases. CDR3 size: 11 residues. Germline V CDR1 and CDR2: SGHDT, YYEEEE. The V and J ends lost 4 bases and 13 bases, in that order; junction bases with no gene match: 4. The CDR3 nucleotides read TGTGCCAGCAGCCGACAGGGGAGTCAGTTCTTC. This sequence encodes CASSRQGSQFF.

The chain combines TRBV9 with TRBJ2-2; no clear D gene. The length of the CDR3 is 16 residues. Germline CDR1 SGDLS, CDR2 YYNGEE. Deletions cut 0 bases from V and 1 base from J, with 10 bases between. DNA for the CDR3: TGTGCCAGCAGCGTAGATCCGGGTAGGAACACCGGGGAGCTGTTTTTT. Amino acids: CASSVDPGRNTGELFF.

This clone has a handful of counts. The same CDR3 also results from other DNA sequences found in this sample. The J gene is TRBJ1-2, the V gene TRBV30; D is perhaps TRBD1 (6 bases). Germline V lookup: CDR1 GTSNPN, CDR2 SVGIG (reference sequence). V gave up 0 bases and J gave up 5 bases, with 7 bases separating them. This CDR3 contains 12 residues. DNA of the CDR3: TGTGCCTGGAGTGTACAGGGTTATGGCTACACCTTC. Amino acids: CAWSVQGYGYTF.

This clone has only a few counts. V gene TRBV28 combines with J gene TRBJ2-5; D is ambiguous. The V gene's germline CDR1 is MDHEN and CDR2 SYDVKM. The CDR3 extends over 13 amino acids. Trimming removed 11 bases from V and 3 bases from J, with 16 bases in between. In DNA form, the CDR3 reads TGTGCCGCGGTCGCGCAGAATAAAGAGACCCAGTACTTC. Its translation: CAAVAQNKETQYF.

The sample holds a few counts of this clone. V gene TRBV9 combines with J gene TRBJ2-2; no definite D call. The germline V and J ends were trimmed by 7 bases and 3 bases, with 13 bases remaining between them. The CDR3 length is 14 residues. Germline V CDR1 and CDR2: SGDLS, YYNGEE. The CDR3 DNA reads TGTGCCAGCCGTGGTGTAGGAGACACCGGGGAGCTGTTTTTT. This encodes CASRGVGDTGELFF.

The chain links TRBV7-2 to TRBJ2-1; possible D gene TRBD2, 5 bases. Germline CDR1 reads SGHTA; CDR2 reads FQGNSA. The V end lost 4 bases, the J end lost 9 bases, and 13 bases lay between the germline ends. This CDR3 spans 13 amino acids. The chain's CDR3 is CASSSQAAIEQFF. The CDR3 DNA is TGTGCCAGCAGCTCACAAGCGGCTATTGAGCAGTTCTTC. Drawing the rest from reference TRBV7-2 and TRBJ2-1, the complete variable domain is GAGVSQSPSNKVTEKGKDVELRCDPISGHTALYWYRQSLGQGLEFLIYFQGNSAPDKSGLPSDRFSAERTGGSVSTLTIQRTQQEDSAVYLCASSSQAAIEQFFGPGTRLTVL.

This rearrangement joins TRBV4-3 to TRBJ2-7; D remains ambiguous. The germline V gene encodes CDR1 LGHNA and CDR2 YSLEER. The CDR3 is 14 residues long. Trimming took 4 bases from V and 1 from J, leaving 11 bases between them. CDR3 sequence: CASSPQLLSYEQYF. The DNA of the CDR3 is TGCGCCAGCAGCCCCCAACTACTTTCCTACGAGCAGTACTTC.

This chain connects TRBV29-1 to TRBJ2-5; D is possibly TRBD1 (6 bases). Trimming cost V 8 bases and J 2 bases, with 15 bases left between them. The CDR3 contains 13 residues. CDR1 is SQVTM, CDR2 ANQGSEA, per germline. The CDR3 here is CSWGQGPQETQYF. Written as DNA, the CDR3 is TGCAGCTGGGGGCAGGGTCCTCAAGAGACCCAGTACTTC.

The chain recombines TRBV7-9 with TRBJ2-7; possibly TRBD2 for D (6 bases). V was shortened by 4 bases and J by 2 bases, with 15 bases between the two germline ends. The CDR3 totals 15 residues. Per germline, CDR1 SEHNR and CDR2 FQNEAQ (reference sequence). CDR3 region: CASSYRLVAPYEQYF. As DNA, the CDR3 is TGTGCCAGCAGCTACAGACTAGTAGCCCCCTACGAGCAGTACTTC.

The chain employs TRBV18 and TRBJ1-1, with 8 bases matching TRBD1. Per germline, CDR1 KGHSH and CDR2 LQKENI. Trimming took 3 bases from V and 4 from J; bases not matched to a gene: 10. The CDR3 runs 16 residues. CDR3 nucleotides: TGTGCCAGCTCACCGGTGGCAGGGGGCAAAGGCACTGAAGCTTTCTTT. This translates into CASSPVAGGKGTEAFF. Full variable domain (outside the CDR3, taken from reference TRBV18 and TRBJ1-1): NAGVMQNPRHLVRRRGQEARLRCSPMKGHSHVYWYRQLPEEGLKFMVYLQKENIIDESGMPKERFSAEFPKEGPSILRIQQVVRGDSAAYFCASSPVAGGKGTEAFFGQGTRLTVV.

The chain joins TRBV28 to TRBJ2-7, with 9 bases lining up with TRBD2. The germline V gene encodes CDR1 MDHEN and CDR2 SYDVKM. The CDR3 runs to 14 residues. With 7 bases clipped from V and 6 bases from J, the junction kept 10 bases outside the gene matches. CDR3 sequence: CASKAGTSPFEQYF. The CDR3, as DNA: TGTGCCAGCAAGGCCGGGACTAGCCCGTTCGAGCAGTACTTC.

The chain employs TRBV7-2 and TRBJ1-2, with D possibly matching TRBD1 (6 bases). The CDR3 length is 15 residues. Germline values: CDR1 SGHTA, CDR2 FQGNSA. Trimming left V 5 bases short and J 6 bases short, with 19 bases between. CDR3 sequence (DNA): TGTGCCAGCAGCCTCCTCGGACAGCGGTCGGATGGCTACACCTTC. Protein: CASSLLGQRSDGYTF.

This clone was seen a handful of times. The chain carries TRBV29-1 and TRBJ2-5; 7 nucleotides line up with TRBD2. The length of the CDR3 is 13 residues. The junction had 6 bases not matched to a gene; V was cut back by 5 bases and J by 3 bases. The V gene's germline CDR1 is SQVTM and CDR2 ANQGSEA. CDR3 amino acids: CSVSQGGEETQYF. The CDR3 DNA sequence: TGCAGCGTTTCCCAGGGAGGGGAAGAGACCCAGTACTTC.

CDR3 DNA: TGTGCCAGCAGTTACTCGAAGGGGAATGAGCAGTTCTTC. As protein: CASSYSKGNEQFF. The chain combines TRBV6-5 with TRBJ2-1, with D maybe TRBD1 (5 bases). Germline V gene lookup returns CDR1 MNHEY and CDR2 SVGAGI. This CDR3 has 13 amino acids. With 0 bases removed from V and 7 bases from J, the gap between germline ends came to 7 bases.

This clone was detected only a few times. V and J are TRBV10-3 and TRBJ2-1, with TRBD2 identical over 9 bases. The germline V gene encodes CDR1 ENHRY and CDR2 SYGVKD. The V segment lost 2 bases and the J segment 9 bases; nucleotides outside the gene matches: 5. This CDR3 region has 14 residues. The CDR3 reads CAISEVAGAGEQFF. The CDR3, as DNA: TGTGCCATCAGTGAGGTAGCGGGGGCTGGTGAGCAGTTCTTC.